This paragraph covers one T cell receptor (beta chain) sequence. Its specificity is unknown. The deep-level immunoSEQ assay was used. The table came from immunoSEQ multiplex PCR; TCRdb's copy has only in-frame clones and leaves some out. The sample holds 1.6 million or so clones, more than 95% seen once. Recent acute infections and vaccinations were absent in the healthy HIV-negative adult donors. Into CD45RA+ naive and CD45RA-negative memory subsets, the CD4+ cells were split. The sample belongs to a study of shared clonotypes between healthy human individuals. Per germline, CDR1 SGHRS and CDR2 YFSETQ. The length of the CDR3 is 14 residues. The V end lost 1 base, the J end lost 3 bases, and 10 bases lay between the germline ends. Study-wide results and limits: Across subsets, estimated richness was generally greater for naive than for memory populations.

J is TRBJ2-5 and V is TRBV5-1, with a weak D call TRBD2 (6 bases). The sequence was collected from a man younger than 45 in good health. Sequenced input: naive CD4+ T cells sorted from blood. Documented subset: CD45RA+ positively selected. This CDR3 is CASSLQLAEETQYF. In nucleotides, the CDR3 is TGCGCCAGCAGCTTGCAACTAGCAGAAGAGACCCAGTACTTC.